This TCR beta chain was recorded in a study of Graves' ophthalmopathy and Graves' hyperthyroidism. Across the whole study: The blood sample was drawn at first diagnosis and before any treatment. Overall study results and limits: Blood was where most expanded thyroid clonotypes above 0.001 frequency also turned up.

Notes on this clonotype: The target antigen is unknown.

RNA transcripts served as template for amplifying TCR beta CDR3 sequences. HTBI primers served in a first-round RT-PCR, which a second-round multiplex PCR followed. TCRdb ran MiXCR on the multiplex PCR reads and lists one entry per CDR3 protein. The table lists 360,000 or so distinct CDR3 sequences, around 20% of them singletons. Germline CDR1 and CDR2: SGHAT and FQNNGV. The CDR3 has 15 amino acids. The germline V and J ends were trimmed by 2 bases and 3 bases, with 14 bases remaining between them. Presentation of ophthalmopathy in the donors involved moderate-to-severe activity, CAS ≥3, NOSPECS ≥4 and a duration under 3 months. The authors diagnosed from clinical symptoms, serum thyroxine, TRAb, thyroid ultrasound and orbital computed tomography.

The sequencing sample was made of peripheral blood. This clonotype was sampled from a woman between 18 and 29 years old with Graves' ophthalmopathy. The chain has TRBV11-2 and TRBJ2-7, with D possibly matching TRBD2 (5 bases). CDR3 region: CASSLITLRGYEQYF. The DNA for the CDR3 is TGTGCCAGCAGCTTAATAACACTTCGGGGCTACGAGCAGTACTTC. Variable domain in full (rest from reference TRBV11-2 and TRBJ2-7): EAGVAQSPRYKIIEKRQSVAFWCNPISGHATLYWYQQILGQGPKLLIQFQNNGVVDDSQLPKDRFSAERLKGVDSTLKIQPAKLEDSAVYLCASSLITLRGYEQYFGPGTRLTVT.